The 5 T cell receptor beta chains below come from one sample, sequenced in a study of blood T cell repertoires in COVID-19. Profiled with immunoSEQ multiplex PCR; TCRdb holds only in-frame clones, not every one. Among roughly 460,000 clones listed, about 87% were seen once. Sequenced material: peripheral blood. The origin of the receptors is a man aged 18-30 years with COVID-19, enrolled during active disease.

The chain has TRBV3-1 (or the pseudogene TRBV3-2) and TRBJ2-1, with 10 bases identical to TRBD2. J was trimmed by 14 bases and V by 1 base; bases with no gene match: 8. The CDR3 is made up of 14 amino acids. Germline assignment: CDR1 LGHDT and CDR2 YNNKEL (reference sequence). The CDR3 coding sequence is TGTGCCAGCAGCCAAGTGGGTAGCGGGGGGCCGGAGTTCTTC. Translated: CASSQVGSGGPEFF.

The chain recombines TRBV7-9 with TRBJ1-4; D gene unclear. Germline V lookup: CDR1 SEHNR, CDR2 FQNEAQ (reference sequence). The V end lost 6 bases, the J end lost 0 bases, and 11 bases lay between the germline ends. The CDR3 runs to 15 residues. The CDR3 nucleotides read TGTGCCAGCAGTTTGTACACAGCAACTAATGAAAAACTGTTTTTT. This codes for CASSLYTATNEKLFF.

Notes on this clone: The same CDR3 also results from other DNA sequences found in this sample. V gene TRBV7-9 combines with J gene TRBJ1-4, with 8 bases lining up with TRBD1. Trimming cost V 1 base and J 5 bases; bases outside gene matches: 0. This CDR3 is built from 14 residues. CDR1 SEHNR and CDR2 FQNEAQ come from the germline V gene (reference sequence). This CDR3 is CASSLGQGNEKLFF. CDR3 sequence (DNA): TGTGCCAGCAGCTTAGGACAGGGGAATGAAAAACTGTTTTTT. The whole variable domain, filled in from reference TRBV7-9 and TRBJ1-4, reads DTGVSQNPRHKITKRGQNVTFRCDPISEHNRLYWYRQTLGQGPEFLTYFQNEAQLEKSRLLSDRFSAERPKGSFSTLEIQRTEQGDSAMYLCASSLGQGNEKLFFGSGTQLSVL.

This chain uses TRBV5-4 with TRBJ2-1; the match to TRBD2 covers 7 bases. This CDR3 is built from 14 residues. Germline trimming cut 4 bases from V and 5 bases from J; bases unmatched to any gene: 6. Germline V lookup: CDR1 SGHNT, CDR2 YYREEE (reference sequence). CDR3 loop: CASSTPSGDNEQFF. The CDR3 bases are TGTGCCAGCAGCACTCCTAGCGGAGACAATGAGCAGTTCTTC.

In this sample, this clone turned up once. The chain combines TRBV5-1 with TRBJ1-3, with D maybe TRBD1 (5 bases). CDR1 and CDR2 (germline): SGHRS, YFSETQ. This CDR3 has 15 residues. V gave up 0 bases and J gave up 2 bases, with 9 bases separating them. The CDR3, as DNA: TGCGCCAGCAGCTTGGATCCGGGGGCTGGAAACACCATATATTTT. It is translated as CASSLDPGAGNTIYF.